The 16 T cell receptor beta chains presented below share a single source sample, sequenced in a study of blood T cell repertoires in COVID-19. Only in-frame clones appear in the TCRdb table, and some are missing; sequencing was by immunoSEQ multiplex PCR. The repertoire holds about 220,000 clones, with 70% to 90% as singletons. Sample: peripheral blood. These receptors were obtained from a human donor in a cohort sampled during active COVID-19.

The chain recombines TRBV6-5 with TRBJ1-6; D is perhaps TRBD1 (5 bases). The germline CDR1 and CDR2 sequences are MNHEY and SVGAGI. This CDR3 is built from 15 residues. Trimming took 2 bases from V and 8 from J, leaving 13 bases between them. CDR3 coding DNA: TGTGCCAGCAGTTACGGGCAGGGTTTGGATTCACCCCTCCACTTT. Translating gives CASSYGQGLDSPLHF.

The chain joins TRBV6-2 or TRBV6-3 to TRBJ1-2; no clear D. CDR1 and CDR2 from the germline V gene are MNHEY and SVGEGT. This CDR3 has 14 amino acids. V lost 3 bases, J lost 5 bases, and 13 bases lay in between. CDR3 sequence (DNA): TGTGCCAGCAGTTATTATGGAGCGGGGTATGGCTACACCTTC. It encodes CASSYYGAGYGYTF.

The V gene is TRBV11-1, the J gene TRBJ2-5; D may be TRBD2 (5 bases). V was shortened by 5 bases and J by 2 bases, with 9 bases between the two germline ends. CDR1 SGHAT and CDR2 FQDESV come from the germline V gene (reference sequence). The CDR3 totals 13 residues. CDR3 protein: CASSPGSQETQYF. The CDR3 nucleotides are TGTGCCAGCAGCCCGGGGAGTCAAGAGACCCAGTACTTC.

The chain uses TRBV6-5 and TRBJ2-2; D remains ambiguous. The germline V gene has CDR1 MNHEY and CDR2 SVGAGI. Trimming stripped 2 bases from V and 4 bases from J, with 5 bases between. The CDR3 runs to 13 residues. The CDR3 here is CASSYAGTGELFF. CDR3 DNA sequence: TGTGCCAGCAGTTACGCCGGCACCGGGGAGCTGTTTTTT.

V gene TRBV10-1 combines with J gene TRBJ2-7; 8 positions agree with TRBD2. Germline CDR1 WNHNN, CDR2 SYGVQD (reference sequence). Trimming removed 6 bases from V and 3 bases from J; junction bases left unmatched: 7. This CDR3 comprises 14 residues. CDR3 bases: TGCGCCAGCAGCCCCGGGGGGGGAGGCTACGAGCAGTACTTC. This codes for CASSPGGGGYEQYF.

This chain links TRBV30 with TRBJ1-4; possible D gene TRBD1, 5 bases. This CDR3 has 13 amino acids. V was clipped by 2 bases and J by 7 bases, with 11 bases between them. Per the germline V gene, CDR1 is GTSNPN and CDR2 is SVGIG (reference sequence). The CDR3 DNA follows: TGTGCCTGGAGTTGGAGGGGAGGTGAAAAACTGTTTTTT. This encodes CAWSWRGGEKLFF.

The J gene is TRBJ2-6, the V gene TRBV7-2; 8 bases line up with TRBD2. The trim removed 4 bases at V and 3 bases at J, leaving 8 bases unmatched. The length of the CDR3 is 17 residues. Per the germline V gene, CDR1 is SGHTA and CDR2 is FQGNSA. The CDR3 loop is CASSWTSPIGGANVLTF. CDR3 DNA sequence: TGTGCCAGCAGCTGGACTAGCCCTATAGGTGGGGCCAACGTCCTGACTTTC.

V usage is TRBV3-1 (or the pseudogene TRBV3-2) and J usage is TRBJ2-3, with D unresolved. In germline, CDR1 is LGHDT, CDR2 YNNKEL (reference sequence). V lost 2 bases to trimming and J lost 0 bases, with 12 bases between them. The CDR3 sequence is 16 residues long. This chain's CDR3 is CASSQTVAASTDTQYF. Written as DNA, the CDR3 is TGTGCCAGCAGCCAAACGGTTGCGGCGAGCACAGATACGCAGTATTTT.

This sequence joins TRBV5-4 and TRBJ2-7; no firm D call. The germline V gene encodes CDR1 SGHNT and CDR2 YYREEE (reference sequence). The CDR3 extends over 12 amino acids. V lost 0 bases and J 3 bases, leaving 4 bases between the germline ends. The CDR3 DNA follows: TGTGCCAGCAGCTTGGACAACTACGAGCAGTACTTC. Translated: CASSLDNYEQYF.

This sequence joins TRBV4-2 and TRBJ1-5; TRBD1 might be the D (5 bases). The CDR3 contains 17 residues. CDR1 and CDR2 from the germline V gene are LGHNA and YNFKEQ. V was shortened by 0 bases and J by 1 base, with 13 bases between the two germline ends. CDR3 DNA sequence: TGTGCCAGCAGCCAAGATAGGAGACAGTGGAGCAATCAGCCCCAGCATTTT. Its protein is CASSQDRRQWSNQPQHF.

Written as DNA, the CDR3 is TGCGCCAGCAGCCCGGGAAAGAGCGGCTACGAGCAGTACTTC. This codes for CASSPGKSGYEQYF. V usage is TRBV4-3 and J usage is TRBJ2-7; tentative D call: TRBD2 (5 bases). This CDR3 is 14 amino acids long. CDR1 is LGHNA, CDR2 YSLEER, per germline. V was cut by 4 bases and J by 3 bases, with 13 bases left in between.

V is TRBV7-9 and J is TRBJ1-1, with D possibly being TRBD1 (5 bases). Germline CDR1 reads SEHNR; CDR2 reads FQNEAQ (reference sequence). This CDR3 region has 14 residues. V dropped 3 bases and J dropped 0 bases, with 8 bases sitting between them. As DNA, the CDR3 is TGTGCCAGCAGCTTTTCAGGGATGAACACTGAAGCTTTCTTT. Translation: CASSFSGMNTEAFF.

In nucleotides, the CDR3 is TGCAGCGTTGGGGAGGAAGAGACCCAGTACTTC. It codes for CSVGEEETQYF. This rearrangement joins TRBV29-1 to TRBJ2-5; tentatively, D is TRBD2 (6 bases). The CDR3 is made up of 11 amino acids. CDR1 SQVTM and CDR2 ANQGSEA come from the germline V gene. V shed 4 bases and J shed 3 bases, with 6 bases lying between them. Full variable domain (outside the CDR3, taken from reference TRBV29-1 and TRBJ2-5): SAVISQKPSRDICQRGTSLTIQCQVDSQVTMMFWYRQQPGQSLTLIATANQGSEATYESGFVIDKFPISRPNLTFSTLTVSNMSPEDSSIYLCSVGEEETQYFGPGTRLLVL.

This sequence joins TRBV10-2 and TRBJ2-7; 7 nucleotides match TRBD2. The germline CDR1 and CDR2 sequences are WSHSY and SAAADI. V was clipped by 0 bases and J by 7 bases; unmatched bases: 18. The CDR3 runs 18 residues. CDR3 region: CASSESEWEGRGFGEQYF. The DNA of the CDR3 is TGCGCCAGCAGTGAGTCGGAATGGGAGGGTCGCGGGTTCGGAGAGCAGTACTTC.

This chain connects TRBV19 to TRBJ2-7; 7 bases align to TRBD1. Germline V gene lookup returns CDR1 LNHDA and CDR2 SQIVND (reference sequence). Losses at the gene ends were 5 bases for V and 0 bases for J; bases not matched to a gene: 4. The CDR3 contains 14 residues. The CDR3 here is CASSGTGVSYEQYF. The CDR3 DNA sequence: TGTGCCAGTAGTGGTACAGGGGTCTCCTACGAGCAGTACTTC.

This chain joins TRBV7-3 and TRBJ2-3; D unclear. The germline CDR1 and CDR2 sequences are SGHTA and FQGTGA. The CDR3 runs to 13 residues. V lost 1 base, J lost 1 base, and 3 bases lay in between. This chain's CDR3 is CASSLIGTDTQYF. The DNA for the CDR3 is TGTGCCAGCAGCTTAATAGGCACAGATACGCAGTATTTT. The full variable domain, rest sourced from reference TRBV7-3 and TRBJ2-3, is GAGVSQTPSNKVTEKGKYVELRCDPISGHTALYWYRQSLGQGPEFLIYFQGTGAADDSGLPNDRFFAVRPEGSVSTLKIQRTERGDSAVYLCASSLIGTDTQYFGPGTRLTVL.